This T cell receptor beta chain was documented in a study of siplizumab effects on memory and regulatory T cells. V was cut by 1 base and J by 3 bases, with 13 bases left in between. The germline gives CDR1 SGHTA, CDR2 FQGNSA. The length of the CDR3 is 16 residues. Regarding the study as a whole: Proliferating clones, CD4+ or CD8+, lacked an assignable naive or memory phenotype in roughly 80-97% of cases. Assignment to unstimulated subsets succeeded for only a minor fraction of the alloreactive clones.

Produced via immunoSEQ multiplex PCR; TCRdb's table is partial and in-frame only. The repertoire includes around 100,000 clones, 80% to 95% of them detected once, and roughly 2.8% sits in the top ten. Remarks on this clone: Its antigen is still unknown.

The receptor comes from a human donor in good health. Some clones in this sample may be carry-over from other donors' samples. Material: CD4+ T cells sorted from blood. The rearrangement uses TRBV7-2 and TRBJ1-5; a weak D match, TRBD1 (5 bases). The CDR3 sequence is CASSLGGDPSNQPQHF. The CDR3 DNA follows: TGTGCCAGCAGCTTAGGGGGGGACCCCTCCAATCAGCCCCAGCATTTT.